These T cell receptor beta chains were read from a single sample in a study of Graves' ophthalmopathy and Graves' hyperthyroidism. MiXCR was run by TCRdb on the multiplex PCR reads, yielding one entry per CDR3 protein. The table includes around 1.1 million distinct CDR3 sequences, 35% to 45% detected once. The sequencing sample was made of peripheral blood or thyroid tissue (not recorded which). Every receptor here comes from an adult man with Graves' hyperthyroidism. Both conserved end residues are part of each CDR3.

CDR3aa	j_gene	v_gene
CASSDPGPNYEQYF	TRBJ2-7	TRBV25-1
CSARDFLRTSGETAETQYF	TRBJ2-5	TRBV20-1
CAISFLAGRRLDTQYF	TRBJ2-3	TRBV10-3
CASTTTPPHEQYF	TRBJ2-7	TRBV7-9
CASSFQTSDTGELFF	TRBJ2-2	TRBV12-3/TRBV12-4
CASSLAGTVREQYF	TRBJ2-7	TRBV5-6
CASSLRLANYGYTF	TRBJ1-2	TRBV7-2
CASSEGPRGSTEAFF	TRBJ1-1	TRBV2
CASSYSGSGQETQYF	TRBJ2-5	TRBV10-3
CAISARPGQGYEQYF	TRBJ2-7	TRBV10-3
CASSLAGHF	TRBJ1-3	TRBV2
CASSYTPGNGPYEQYF	TRBJ2-7	TRBV7-9
CASSQKITGELFF	TRBJ2-2	TRBV6-6
CASSGWDSLRNSGANVLTF	TRBJ2-6	TRBV7-9
CASSIGILSGASYEQYF	TRBJ2-7	TRBV19
CSVALSGNTGELFF	TRBJ2-2	TRBV29-1
CSAPKAGRAQETQYF	TRBJ2-5	TRBV20-1
CASSVAGGGGYTF	TRBJ1-2	TRBV9
CASSLVANSYEQYF	TRBJ2-7	TRBV5-6
CASSKTLGNQPQHF	TRBJ1-5	TRBV19
CSVDRGLEAFF	TRBJ1-1	TRBV29-1
CASSQTGSSQNPHF	TRBJ1-6	TRBV14
CASSPFVQPQHF	TRBJ1-5	TRBV25-1
CASSLGAKTEAFF	TRBJ1-1	TRBV7-2
CASSLGSGDARRQETQYF	TRBJ2-5	TRBV5-6
CSARVGTQYF	TRBJ2-5	TRBV20-1
CASSERAAGRTSRGETQYF	TRBJ2-5	TRBV6-1
CASGSVVAGAGETQYF	TRBJ2-5	TRBV5-1
CSASQNRAGTEAFF	TRBJ1-1	TRBV20-1
CASSGATTNYGYTF	TRBJ1-2	TRBV2
CASSQPGETQYF	TRBJ2-5	TRBV7-6
CASSLGTHSTTYQETQYF	TRBJ2-5	TRBV2
CGAGAGLPQESQYF	TRBJ2-5	TRBV6-1
CASNFFTGELFF	TRBJ2-2	TRBV19
CSARTSSGYEQYF	TRBJ2-7	TRBV20-1
CASRLGQTNTEAFF	TRBJ1-1	TRBV5-1
CAWGGGRDTEAFF	TRBJ1-1	TRBV30
CASSPGRLAGSGELFF	TRBJ2-2	TRBV5-1
CASSPGTVRRTQYF	TRBJ2-5	TRBV10-3
CAISGASGTPYEQYF	TRBJ2-7	TRBV10-3
CASRDRRTTGELFF	TRBJ2-2	TRBV12-3/TRBV12-4
CATSDLKGFGGYTF	TRBJ1-2	TRBV24-1
CSARKTGGISYEQYF	TRBJ2-7	TRBV20-1
CASSQTRQGISNQPQHF	TRBJ1-5	TRBV4-1
CASSRRGRDGYTF	TRBJ1-2	TRBV7-9
CASSLVFYEQYF	TRBJ2-7	TRBV10-2
CSSVENTEAFF	TRBJ1-1	TRBV29-1
CASSSGGDRARQPQHF	TRBJ1-5	TRBV2
CSVLDYEQYF	TRBJ2-7	TRBV29-1
CIFASTGNTEAFF	TRBJ1-1	TRBV29-1